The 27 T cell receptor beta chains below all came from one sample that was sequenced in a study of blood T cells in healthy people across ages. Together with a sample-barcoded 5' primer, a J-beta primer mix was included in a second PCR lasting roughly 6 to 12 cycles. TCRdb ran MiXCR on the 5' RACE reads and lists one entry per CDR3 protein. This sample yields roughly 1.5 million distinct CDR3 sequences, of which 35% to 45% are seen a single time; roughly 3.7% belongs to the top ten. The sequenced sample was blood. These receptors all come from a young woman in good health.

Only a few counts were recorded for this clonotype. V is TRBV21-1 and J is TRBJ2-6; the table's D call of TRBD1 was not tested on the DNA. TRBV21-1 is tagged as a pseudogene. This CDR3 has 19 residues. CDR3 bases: TGTGCCAGCAGCAAAGGGGACAGGGGGCGTGTGGACGGGGCCAACGTCCTGACTTTC. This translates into CASSKGDRGRVDGANVLTF.

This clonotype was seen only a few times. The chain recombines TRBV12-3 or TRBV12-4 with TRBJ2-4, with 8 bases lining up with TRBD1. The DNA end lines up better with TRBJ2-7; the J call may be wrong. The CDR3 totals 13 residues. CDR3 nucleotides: TGTGCCAGCAGTTGGACAGGGTACCACGAGCAGTACTTC. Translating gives CASSWTGYHEQYF.

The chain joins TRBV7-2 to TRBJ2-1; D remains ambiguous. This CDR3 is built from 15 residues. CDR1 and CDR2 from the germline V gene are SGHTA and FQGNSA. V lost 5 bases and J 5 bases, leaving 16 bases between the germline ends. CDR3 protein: CASSLRPGVNNEQFF. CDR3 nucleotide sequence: TGTGCCAGCAGCCTCCGGCCTGGGGTTAACAATGAGCAGTTCTTC.

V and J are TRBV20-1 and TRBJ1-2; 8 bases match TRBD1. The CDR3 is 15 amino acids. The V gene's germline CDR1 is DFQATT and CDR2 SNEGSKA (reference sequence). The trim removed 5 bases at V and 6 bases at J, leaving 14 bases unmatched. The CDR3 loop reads CSAVRLYRGTNGYTF. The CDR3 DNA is TGCAGTGCTGTACGTCTATACAGGGGGACAAATGGCTACACCTTC.

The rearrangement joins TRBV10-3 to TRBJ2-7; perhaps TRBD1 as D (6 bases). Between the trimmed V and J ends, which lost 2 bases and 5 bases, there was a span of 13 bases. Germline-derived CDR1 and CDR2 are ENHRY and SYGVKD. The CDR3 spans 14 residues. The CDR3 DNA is TGTGCCATCAGTGAGGCAGGTGGGGGCGACGAGCAGTACTTC. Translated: CAISEAGGGDEQYF.

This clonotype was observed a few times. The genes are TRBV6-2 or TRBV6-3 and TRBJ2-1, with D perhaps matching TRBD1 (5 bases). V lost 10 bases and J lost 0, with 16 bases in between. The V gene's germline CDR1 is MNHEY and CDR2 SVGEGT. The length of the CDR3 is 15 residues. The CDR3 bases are TGTGCCACCCGGTGGCGGACAAGCTCCTACAATGAGCAGTTCTTC. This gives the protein CATRWRTSSYNEQFF.

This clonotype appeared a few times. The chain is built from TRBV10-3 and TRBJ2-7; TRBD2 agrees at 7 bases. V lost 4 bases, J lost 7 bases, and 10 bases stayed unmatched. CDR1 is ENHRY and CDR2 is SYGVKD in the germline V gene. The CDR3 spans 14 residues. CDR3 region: CAISGASGLREQYF. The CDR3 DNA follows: TGTGCCATCAGTGGGGCTAGCGGACTACGGGAGCAGTACTTC.

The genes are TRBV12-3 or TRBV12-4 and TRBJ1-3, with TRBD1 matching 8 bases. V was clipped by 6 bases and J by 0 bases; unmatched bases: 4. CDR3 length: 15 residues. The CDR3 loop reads CASRGQASSGNTIYF. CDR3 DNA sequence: TGTGCCAGCAGGGGACAGGCTTCCTCTGGAAACACCATATATTTT.

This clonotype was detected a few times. CDR3 protein: CASSLVGQSYNEQFF. The CDR3 coding sequence is TGCGCCAGCAGCTTGGTAGGACAGTCCTACAATGAGCAGTTCTTC. The chain links TRBV5-1 to TRBJ2-1, with D maybe TRBD1 (6 bases). CDR3 size: 15 residues. The germline CDR1 and CDR2 sequences are SGHRS and YFSETQ. Trimming removed 0 bases at V and 1 base at J, with 8 bases between.

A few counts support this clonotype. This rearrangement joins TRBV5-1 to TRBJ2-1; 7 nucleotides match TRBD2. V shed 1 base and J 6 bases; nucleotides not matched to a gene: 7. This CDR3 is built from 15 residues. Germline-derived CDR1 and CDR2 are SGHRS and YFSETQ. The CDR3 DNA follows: TGCGCCAGCAGCTTGAGAATAGCGGGTCCCAATGAGCAGTTCTTC. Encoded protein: CASSLRIAGPNEQFF.

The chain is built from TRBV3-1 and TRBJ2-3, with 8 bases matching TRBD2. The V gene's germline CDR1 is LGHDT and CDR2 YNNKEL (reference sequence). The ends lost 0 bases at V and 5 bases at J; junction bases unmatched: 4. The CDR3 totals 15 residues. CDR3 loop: CASSQDPLAGDTQYF. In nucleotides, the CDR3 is TGTGCCAGCAGCCAAGATCCCCTAGCGGGAGATACGCAGTATTTT.

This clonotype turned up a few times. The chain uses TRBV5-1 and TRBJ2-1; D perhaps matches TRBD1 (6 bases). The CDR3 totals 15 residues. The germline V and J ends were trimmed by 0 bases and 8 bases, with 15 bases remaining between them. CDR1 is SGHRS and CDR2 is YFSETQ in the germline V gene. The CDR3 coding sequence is TGCGCCAGCAGCTTGGGTAACAGGGATGGCGATGAGCAGTTCTTC. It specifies CASSLGNRDGDEQFF.

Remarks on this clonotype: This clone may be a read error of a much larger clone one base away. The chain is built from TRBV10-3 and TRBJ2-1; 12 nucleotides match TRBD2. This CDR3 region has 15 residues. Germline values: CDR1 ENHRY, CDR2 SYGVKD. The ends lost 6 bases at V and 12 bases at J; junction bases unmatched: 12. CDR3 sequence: CAISASSGRVDGQFF. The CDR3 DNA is TGTGCCATCAGCGCTTCTAGCGGGAGGGTGGATGGGCAGTTCTTC.

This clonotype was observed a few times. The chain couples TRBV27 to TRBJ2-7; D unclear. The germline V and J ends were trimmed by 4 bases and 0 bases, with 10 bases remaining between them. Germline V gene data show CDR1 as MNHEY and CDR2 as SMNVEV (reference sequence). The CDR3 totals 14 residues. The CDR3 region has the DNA TGTGCCAGCAGTTGGACCTGGAGCTCCTACGAGCAGTACTTC. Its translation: CASSWTWSSYEQYF.

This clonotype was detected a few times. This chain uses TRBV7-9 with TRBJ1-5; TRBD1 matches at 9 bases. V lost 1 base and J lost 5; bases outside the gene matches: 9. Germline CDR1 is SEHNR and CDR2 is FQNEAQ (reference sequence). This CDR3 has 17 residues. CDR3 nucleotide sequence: TGTGCCAGCAGCTTAGGTTTCGGGACAGGGCTCCATCAGCCCCAGCATTTT. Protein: CASSLGFGTGLHQPQHF.

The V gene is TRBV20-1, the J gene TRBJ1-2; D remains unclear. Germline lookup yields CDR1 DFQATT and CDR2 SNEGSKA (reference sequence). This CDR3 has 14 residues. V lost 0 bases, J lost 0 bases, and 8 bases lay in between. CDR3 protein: CSARDRISNYGYTF. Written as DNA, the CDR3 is TGCAGTGCTAGAGACAGGATATCTAACTATGGCTACACCTTC.

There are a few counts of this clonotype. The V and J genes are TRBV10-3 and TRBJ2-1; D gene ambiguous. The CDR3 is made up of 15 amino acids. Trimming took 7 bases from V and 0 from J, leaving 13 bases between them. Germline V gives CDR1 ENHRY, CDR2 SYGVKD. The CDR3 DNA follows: TGTGCCATCATTCCTGGGCCCAGCTCCTACAATGAGCAGTTCTTC. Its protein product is CAIIPGPSSYNEQFF.

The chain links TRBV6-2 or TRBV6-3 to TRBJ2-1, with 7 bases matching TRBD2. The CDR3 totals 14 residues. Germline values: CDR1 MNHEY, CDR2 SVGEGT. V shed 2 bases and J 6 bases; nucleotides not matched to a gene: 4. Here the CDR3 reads CASSYELAVNEQFF. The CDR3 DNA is TGTGCCAGCAGTTACGAGCTAGCGGTCAATGAGCAGTTCTTC.

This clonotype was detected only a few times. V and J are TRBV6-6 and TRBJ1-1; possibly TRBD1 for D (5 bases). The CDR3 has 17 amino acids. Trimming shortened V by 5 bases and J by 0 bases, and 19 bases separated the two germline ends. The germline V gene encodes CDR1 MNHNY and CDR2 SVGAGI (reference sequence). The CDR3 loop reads CASSPPSYGAMNTEAFF. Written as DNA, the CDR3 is TGTGCCAGCAGTCCTCCCTCATATGGGGCCATGAACACTGAAGCTTTCTTT.

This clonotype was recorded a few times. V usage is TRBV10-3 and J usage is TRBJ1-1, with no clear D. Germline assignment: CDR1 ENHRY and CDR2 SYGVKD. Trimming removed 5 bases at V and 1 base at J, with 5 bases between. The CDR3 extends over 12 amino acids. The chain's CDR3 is CAISYGNTEAFF. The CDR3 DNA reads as TGTGCCATCAGTTACGGGAACACTGAAGCTTTCTTT.

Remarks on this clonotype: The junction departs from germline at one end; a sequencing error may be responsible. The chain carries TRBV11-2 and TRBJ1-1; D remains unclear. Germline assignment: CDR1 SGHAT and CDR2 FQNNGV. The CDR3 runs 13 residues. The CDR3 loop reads CASSADVNTEAFF. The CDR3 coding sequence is TGTGCCAGCAGCGCGGACGTGAATACTGAAGCTTTCTTT.

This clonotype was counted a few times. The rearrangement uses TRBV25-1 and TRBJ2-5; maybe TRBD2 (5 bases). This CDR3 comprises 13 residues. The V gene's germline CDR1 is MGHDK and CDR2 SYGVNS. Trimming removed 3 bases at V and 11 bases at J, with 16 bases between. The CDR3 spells CASSDQPGWEQYF. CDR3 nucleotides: TGTGCCAGCAGTGATCAACCAGGTTGGGAGCAGTACTTC.

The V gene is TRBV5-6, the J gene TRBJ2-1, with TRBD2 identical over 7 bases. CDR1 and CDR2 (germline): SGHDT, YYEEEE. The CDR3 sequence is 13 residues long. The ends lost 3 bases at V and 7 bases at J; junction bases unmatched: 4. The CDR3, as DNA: TGTGCCAGCAGCTGGGGACTAAGGAATGAGCAGTTCTTC. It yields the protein CASSWGLRNEQFF.

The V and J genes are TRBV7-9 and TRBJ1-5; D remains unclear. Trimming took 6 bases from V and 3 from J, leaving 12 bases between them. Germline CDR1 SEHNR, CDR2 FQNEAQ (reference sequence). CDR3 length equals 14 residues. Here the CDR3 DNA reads TGTGCCAGCAGTCCTAATAGGCCCAATCAGCCCCAGCATTTT. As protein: CASSPNRPNQPQHF.

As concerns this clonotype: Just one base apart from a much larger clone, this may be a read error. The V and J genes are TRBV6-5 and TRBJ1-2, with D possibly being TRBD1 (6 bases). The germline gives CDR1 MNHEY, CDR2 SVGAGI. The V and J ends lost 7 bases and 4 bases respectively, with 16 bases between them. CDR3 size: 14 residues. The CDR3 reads CASTQGGTTYGYTF. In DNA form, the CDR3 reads TGTGCCAGCACCCAGGGAGGGACAACCTATGGCTACACCTTC.

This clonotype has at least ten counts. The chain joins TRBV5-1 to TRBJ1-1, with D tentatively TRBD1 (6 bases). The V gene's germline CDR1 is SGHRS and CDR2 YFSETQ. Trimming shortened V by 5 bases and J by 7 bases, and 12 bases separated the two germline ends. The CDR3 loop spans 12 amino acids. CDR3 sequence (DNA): TGCGCCAGCAGGCAGGACAGCGGTGAAGCTTTCTTT. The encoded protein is CASRQDSGEAFF.

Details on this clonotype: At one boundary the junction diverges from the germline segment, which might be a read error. The CDR3 nucleotides read TGTGTCAGCAGCACCACCCTGAGGGATAGCACAGATACGCAGTATTTT. It codes for CVSSTTLRDSTDTQYF. The rearrangement links TRBV7-9 to TRBJ2-3; D possibly corresponds to TRBD2 (5 bases). The CDR3 is 16 amino acids. Germline V gives CDR1 SEHNR, CDR2 FQNEAQ (reference sequence).